The 26 T cell receptor beta chains reported below all come from one sample, sequenced in a study of tissue T cells after allogeneic stem cell transplantation. Repertoires were generated with immunoSEQ multiplex PCR, while TCRdb's copy carries only in-frame clones and drops some. The sample has 8,000 to 10,000 clones; around 64% are singletons. The material sequenced was tissue from the ileum, taken at autopsy. These receptors were taken from a woman aged 18-55 years with breast cancer.

The V call is TRBV4-2, the J call TRBJ2-5; TRBD2 agrees at 10 bases. CDR1 and CDR2 from the germline V gene are LGHNA and YNFKEQ. This CDR3 spans 15 amino acids. The V gene end was trimmed by 4 bases and the J gene end by 2 bases; junction bases not matched to a gene: 4. The CDR3, as DNA: TGTGCCAGCAGCCGGCAGACTAGCGGGCAAGAGACCCAGTACTTC. Protein: CASSRQTSGQETQYF.

The V gene is TRBV7-9, the J gene TRBJ2-5; no clear D. Germline CDR1 is SEHNR and CDR2 is FQNEAQ (reference sequence). The CDR3 loop spans 11 amino acids. The V gene lost 5 bases and the J gene lost 0 bases, with 1 base spanning the gap. The CDR3 is CASSNQETQYF. Written as DNA, the CDR3 is TGTGCCAGCAGCAACCAAGAGACCCAGTACTTC.

This clone appeared once. This chain connects TRBV5-5 to TRBJ2-3; either TRBD1 or TRBD2 may fit D (5 bases each). CDR1 and CDR2 from the germline V gene are SGHKS and YYEKEE (reference sequence). CDR3 length: 16 amino acids. V was cut by 0 bases and J by 6 bases, with 17 bases left in between. The DNA for the CDR3 is TGTGCCAGCAGCTTGGCCGGCCAGGGAGTATCGGATACGCAGTATTTT. Amino acids: CASSLAGQGVSDTQYF.

This clone occurred a few times. Other DNA sequences in the sample encode the same CDR3. V is TRBV19 and J is TRBJ1-1; D is unclear. Per germline, CDR1 LNHDA and CDR2 SQIVND (reference sequence). V lost 6 bases to trimming and J lost 0 bases, with 8 bases between them. This CDR3 region has 13 residues. The CDR3 DNA reads as TGTGCCAGTAGCCCCTACATGAACACTGAAGCTTTCTTT. As protein: CASSPYMNTEAFF.

This clone was detected only a few times. The chain recombines TRBV3-1 (or the pseudogene TRBV3-2) with TRBJ1-2; TRBD1 aligns across 7 bases. This CDR3 is built from 14 residues. Germline V lookup: CDR1 LGHDT, CDR2 YNNKEL (reference sequence). V was clipped by 1 base and J by 6 bases; unmatched bases: 5. The CDR3 DNA sequence: TGTGCCAGCAGCCAAGGGGGCGGGACAGATGGCTACACCTTC. It encodes CASSQGGGTDGYTF.

This clone showed up just a few times. J is TRBJ2-1 and V is TRBV9; D gene unclear. CDR3 size: 11 residues. Germline V gene data show CDR1 as SGDLS and CDR2 as YYNGEE. V dropped 4 bases and J dropped 9 bases, with 8 bases sitting between them. The CDR3 reads CASSPGSEQFF. CDR3 bases: TGTGCCAGCAGCCCCGGATCTGAGCAGTTCTTC. The whole variable domain, remainder taken from reference TRBV9 and TRBJ2-1, is DSGVTQTPKHLITATGQRVTLRCSPRSGDLSVYWYQQSLDQGLQFLIQYYNGEERAKGNILERFSAQQFPDLHSELNLSSLELGDSALYFCASSPGSEQFFGPGTRLTVL.

The chain couples TRBV5-5 to TRBJ2-3; a possible D gene is TRBD1 (5 bases). The length of the CDR3 is 16 residues. Germline V CDR1 and CDR2: SGHKS, YYEKEE (reference sequence). Deletions cut 2 bases from V and 3 bases from J, with 16 bases between. CDR3 in amino acids: CASSFKTSRGTDTQYF. The CDR3 bases are TGTGCCAGCAGCTTTAAGACCTCAAGGGGAACAGATACGCAGTATTTT.

The V gene is TRBV4-2, the J gene TRBJ2-7; D is unclear. Germline-derived CDR1 and CDR2 are LGHNA and YNFKEQ. Between the trimmed V and J ends, which lost 1 base and 5 bases, there was a span of 15 bases. This CDR3 is built from 15 residues. CDR3 amino acids: CASSQGVDRSDEQYF. CDR3 nucleotide sequence: TGTGCCAGCAGCCAAGGGGTGGATAGGAGCGACGAGCAGTACTTC.

The J gene is TRBJ1-3, the V gene TRBV20-1; D unclear. V dropped 3 bases and J dropped 0 bases, with 9 bases sitting between them. This CDR3 has 14 amino acids. The germline V gene has CDR1 DFQATT and CDR2 SNEGSKA (reference sequence). DNA for the CDR3: TGCAGTGCTAGTCAAGGGAGCTCTGGAAACACCATATATTTT. Protein: CSASQGSSGNTIYF.

The chain has TRBV6-5 and TRBJ2-3, with D uncertain. The CDR3 consists of 14 residues. The V end was cut by 6 bases, the J end by 2 bases, with 12 bases between. CDR1 MNHEY and CDR2 SVGAGI come from the germline V gene. Here the CDR3 DNA reads TGTGCCAGCAGAAAGGACCTTATCACAGATACGCAGTATTTT. Its protein is CASRKDLITDTQYF.

V usage is TRBV7-3 and J usage is TRBJ1-1; D is ambiguous. This CDR3 region has 15 residues. CDR1 SGHTA and CDR2 FQGTGA come from the germline V gene. Trimming removed 5 bases from V and 0 bases from J, with 13 bases in between. The CDR3 loop is CASSPSRTVNTEAFF. The CDR3 bases are TGTGCCAGCAGCCCCTCAAGGACGGTGAACACTGAAGCTTTCTTT.

V gene TRBV19 combines with J gene TRBJ1-5, with 7 bases fitting TRBD1. The CDR3 has 13 residues. V shed 3 bases, J shed 7 bases, and the junction held 3 bases outside the gene matches. The germline CDR1 and CDR2 sequences are LNHDA and SQIVND (reference sequence). The CDR3 is CASSIRTGQPQHF. The CDR3 DNA sequence: TGTGCCAGTAGTATCCGGACAGGCCAGCCCCAGCATTTT.

This clone was seen more than once but under ten times. The gene calls are TRBV19 and TRBJ2-5, with D possibly matching TRBD2 (5 bases). Trimming shortened V by 3 bases and J by 7 bases, and 15 bases separated the two germline ends. The germline V gene encodes CDR1 LNHDA and CDR2 SQIVND (reference sequence). There are 14 residues in the CDR3. The CDR3 reads CASSISGGPGTQYF. The CDR3 nucleotides are TGTGCCAGTAGTATCAGCGGTGGGCCAGGGACCCAGTACTTC.

The chain recombines TRBV5-1 with TRBJ1-3; D gene ambiguous. Deletions cut 1 base from V and 0 bases from J, with 14 bases between. The germline V gene encodes CDR1 SGHRS and CDR2 YFSETQ. The CDR3 spans 17 residues. This chain's CDR3 is CASSLSSMSLSGNTIYF. The CDR3, as DNA: TGCGCCAGCAGCTTGTCGTCAATGTCCCTCTCTGGAAACACCATATATTTT.

This clone is labeled as medium-sized (0.01 to 0.1%). The rearrangement links TRBV4-3 to TRBJ2-7; 7 positions agree with TRBD1. Looked up from germline, CDR1 is LGHNA and CDR2 is YSLEER. Trimming removed 3 bases from V and 6 bases from J; junction bases left unmatched: 5. The CDR3 extends over 13 amino acids. CDR3 sequence (DNA): TGCGCCAGCAGCCAGGACCGGGACAGCGAGCAGTACTTC. Translation gives CASSQDRDSEQYF.

V usage is TRBV2 and J usage is TRBJ2-5, with D tentatively TRBD2 (5 bases). Trimming shortened V by 5 bases and J by 2 bases, and 15 bases separated the two germline ends. CDR3 size: 15 residues. Germline values: CDR1 SNHLY, CDR2 FYNNEI. CDR3 sequence reads: CASSPYTSGQETQYF. CDR3 coding DNA: TGTGCCAGCAGTCCCTATACGAGCGGTCAAGAGACCCAGTACTTC. The whole variable domain, remainder taken from reference TRBV2 and TRBJ2-5, is EPEVTQTPSHQVTQMGQEVILRCVPISNHLYFYWYRQILGQKVEFLVSFYNNEISEKSEIFDDQFSVERPDGSNFTLKIRSTKLEDSAMYFCASSPYTSGQETQYFGPGTRLLVL.

The chain carries TRBV7-6 and TRBJ2-3, with D perhaps matching TRBD1 (5 bases). The CDR3 is made up of 14 amino acids. Looked up from germline, CDR1 is SGHVS and CDR2 is FNYEAQ. The V end was cut by 8 bases, the J end by 3 bases, with 15 bases between. CDR3 nucleotide sequence: TGTGCCAGCCAGCAGGGTGTAGGTACAGATACGCAGTATTTT. Its protein product is CASQQGVGTDTQYF.

The chain employs TRBV5-6 and TRBJ2-2; D remains ambiguous. The CDR3 runs 16 residues. Looked up from germline, CDR1 is SGHDT and CDR2 is YYEEEE. Trimming stripped 4 bases from V and 6 bases from J, with 19 bases between. The CDR3 reads CASSRRLEMNPGELFF. The CDR3, as DNA: TGTGCCAGCAGCAGGCGTTTGGAGATGAATCCCGGGGAGCTGTTTTTT.

The chain has TRBV28 and TRBJ2-6, with D perhaps TRBD2 (7 bases). V was pared by 5 bases and J by 12 bases, with 14 bases between. This CDR3 is built from 13 residues. Germline CDR1 and CDR2: MDHEN and SYDVKM. This chain's CDR3 is CASSPSGGGVLTF. CDR3 coding DNA: TGTGCCAGCAGTCCCTCGGGGGGCGGCGTCCTGACTTTC.

The V and J genes are TRBV29-1 and TRBJ2-3; tentative D call: TRBD1 (6 bases). Germline CDR1 SQVTM, CDR2 ANQGSEA. Trimming shortened V by 7 bases and J by 2 bases, and 13 bases separated the two germline ends. This CDR3 comprises 13 residues. This CDR3 reads CSADRDTTDTQYF. The DNA for the CDR3 is TGCAGCGCCGACCGGGACACCACAGATACGCAGTATTTT.

This rearrangement joins TRBV9 to TRBJ2-7, with unresolved D. The CDR3 contains 15 residues. The germline V and J ends were trimmed by 1 base and 3 bases, with 14 bases remaining between them. From germline, CDR1 is SGDLS and CDR2 YYNGEE. CDR3 sequence reads: CASSVNPAPDYEQYF. The CDR3 nucleotides read TGTGCCAGCAGCGTAAACCCGGCACCGGACTACGAGCAGTACTTC.

The sample holds a few counts of this clone. The gene calls are TRBV12-5 and TRBJ2-7; D possibly corresponds to TRBD2 (7 bases). V dropped 7 bases and J dropped 0 bases, with 13 bases sitting between them. The germline CDR1 and CDR2 sequences are LGHNT and FRNRAP. The CDR3 consists of 14 residues. The CDR3 here is CASAGRGGSYEQYF. CDR3 nucleotides: TGTGCTAGTGCGGGAAGGGGGGGCTCCTACGAGCAGTACTTC.

The V gene is TRBV2, the J gene TRBJ1-6; D gene uncertain. V was cut by 4 bases and J by 0 bases, with 7 bases left in between. There are 15 residues in the CDR3. Germline assignment: CDR1 SNHLY and CDR2 FYNNEI. CDR3 nucleotides: TGTGCCAGCAGTGTTCGGAGCTCCTATAATTCACCCCTCCACTTT. This translates into CASSVRSSYNSPLHF. Variable domain in full (rest from reference TRBV2 and TRBJ1-6): EPEVTQTPSHQVTQMGQEVILRCVPISNHLYFYWYRQILGQKVEFLVSFYNNEISEKSEIFDDQFSVERPDGSNFTLKIRSTKLEDSAMYFCASSVRSSYNSPLHFGNGTRLTVT.

CDR3 DNA sequence: TGCAGCGTTGAAATGGGGGACAGGGCCGACGAGCAGTACTTC. This translates into CSVEMGDRADEQYF. The rearrangement links TRBV29-1 to TRBJ2-7, with 9 bases aligning to TRBD1. The CDR3 loop spans 14 amino acids. Germline values: CDR1 SQVTM, CDR2 ANQGSEA. The ends lost 2 bases at V and 5 bases at J; junction bases unmatched: 7.

The chain carries TRBV7-2 and TRBJ1-4; D possibly corresponds to TRBD1 (5 bases). The ends were cut back, 2 bases at V and 5 bases at J, with 12 bases in the middle. Germline loops: CDR1 SGHTA, CDR2 FQGNSA. This CDR3 is built from 15 residues. The CDR3 protein is CASSLWGRENEKLFF. DNA of the CDR3: TGTGCCAGCAGCTTATGGGGCAGGGAAAATGAAAAACTGTTTTTT. The variable domain in full, with the rest retrieved from reference TRBV7-2 and TRBJ1-4, is GAGVSQSPSNKVTEKGKDVELRCDPISGHTALYWYRQSLGQGLEFLIYFQGNSAPDKSGLPSDRFSAERTGGSVSTLTIQRTQQEDSAVYLCASSLWGRENEKLFFGSGTQLSVL.

V is TRBV7-2 and J is TRBJ2-7, with D perhaps TRBD2 (6 bases). Trimming shortened V by 4 bases and J by 4 bases, and 11 bases separated the two germline ends. Germline CDR1 reads SGHTA; CDR2 reads FQGNSA. The CDR3 length is 13 residues. In DNA, the CDR3 is TGTGCCAGCAGCTCACTAGCCCGGTACGAGCAGTACTTC. Protein: CASSSLARYEQYF. The complete variable domain, with remaining parts taken from reference TRBV7-2 and TRBJ2-7, reads GAGVSQSPSNKVTEKGKDVELRCDPISGHTALYWYRQSLGQGLEFLIYFQGNSAPDKSGLPSDRFSAERTGGSVSTLTIQRTQQEDSAVYLCASSSLARYEQYFGPGTRLTVT.